The source of this TCR beta chain is a study of identical twins. This clonotype was observed a few times. Germline V gives CDR1 MDHEN, CDR2 SYDVKM. V lost 6 bases to trimming and J lost 9 bases, with 14 bases between them. The CDR3 sequence is 12 residues long. TCRdb processed the 5' RACE reads anew with MiXCR; each CDR3 protein has one entry. This table holds fewer than 900,000 distinct CDR3 sequences, about 18% found once. The sample was also reused in another study, on T cells expressing NK-cell markers.

Material: PBMCs. This clonotype was obtained from a woman under 30 in good health. This sequence joins TRBV28 and TRBJ1-1; D might be TRBD1 (6 bases). DNA of the CDR3: TGTGCCAGCAGCTTAAGGACAGTACAAGCTTTCTTT. Translated: CASSLRTVQAFF. The full variable domain, completed using reference TRBV28 and TRBJ1-1, is DVKVTQSSRYLVKRTGEKVFLECVQDMDHENMFWYRQDPGLGLRLIYFSYDVKMKEKGDIPEGYSVSREKKERFSLILESASTNQTSMYLCASSLRTVQAFFGQGTRLTVV.